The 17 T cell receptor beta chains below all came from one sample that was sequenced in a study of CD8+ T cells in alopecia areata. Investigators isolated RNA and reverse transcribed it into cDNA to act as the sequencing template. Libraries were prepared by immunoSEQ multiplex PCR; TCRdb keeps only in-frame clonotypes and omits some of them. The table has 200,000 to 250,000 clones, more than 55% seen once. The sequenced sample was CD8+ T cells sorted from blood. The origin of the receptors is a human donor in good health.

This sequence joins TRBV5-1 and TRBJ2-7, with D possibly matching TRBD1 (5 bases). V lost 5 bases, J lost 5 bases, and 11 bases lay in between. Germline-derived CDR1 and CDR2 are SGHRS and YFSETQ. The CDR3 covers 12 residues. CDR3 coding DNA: TGCGCCAGCAGATATGACAGCCACGAGCAGTACTTC. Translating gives CASRYDSHEQYF.

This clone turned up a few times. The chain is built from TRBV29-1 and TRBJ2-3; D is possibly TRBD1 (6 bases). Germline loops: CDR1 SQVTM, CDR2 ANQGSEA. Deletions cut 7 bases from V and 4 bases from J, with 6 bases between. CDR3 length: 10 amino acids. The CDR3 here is CSEGADTQYF. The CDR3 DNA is TGCAGCGAGGGGGCAGATACGCAGTATTTT.

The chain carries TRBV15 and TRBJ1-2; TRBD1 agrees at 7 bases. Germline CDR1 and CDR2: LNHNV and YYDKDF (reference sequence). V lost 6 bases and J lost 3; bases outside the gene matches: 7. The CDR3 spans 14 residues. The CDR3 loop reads CATSTYRGDYGYTF. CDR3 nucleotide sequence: TGTGCCACCAGTACGTACAGGGGCGACTATGGCTACACCTTC.

CDR3 region: CAWSSNLGAEKLFF. The CDR3 bases are TGTGCCTGGAGTTCTAACCTGGGAGCGGAAAAACTGTTTTTT. The chain joins TRBV30 to TRBJ1-4, with D unclear. Trimming pared 2 bases from V and 8 bases from J, leaving 15 bases between. Germline V gene sequence: CDR1 GTSNPN, CDR2 SVGIG (reference sequence). This CDR3 is 14 amino acids long.

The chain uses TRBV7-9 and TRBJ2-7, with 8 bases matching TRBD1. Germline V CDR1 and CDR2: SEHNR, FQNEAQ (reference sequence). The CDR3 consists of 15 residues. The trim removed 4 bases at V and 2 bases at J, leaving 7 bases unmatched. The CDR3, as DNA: TGTGCCAGCAGCTCGGACTCGGACAGGGCCTACGAGCAGTACTTC. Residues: CASSSDSDRAYEQYF.

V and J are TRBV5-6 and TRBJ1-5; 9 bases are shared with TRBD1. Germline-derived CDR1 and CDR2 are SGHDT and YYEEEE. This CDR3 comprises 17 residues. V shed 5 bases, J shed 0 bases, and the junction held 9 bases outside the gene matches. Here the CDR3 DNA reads TGTGCCAGCAGTCTGGACAGGGGAGGGGATAGCAATCAGCCCCAGCATTTT. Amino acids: CASSLDRGGDSNQPQHF.

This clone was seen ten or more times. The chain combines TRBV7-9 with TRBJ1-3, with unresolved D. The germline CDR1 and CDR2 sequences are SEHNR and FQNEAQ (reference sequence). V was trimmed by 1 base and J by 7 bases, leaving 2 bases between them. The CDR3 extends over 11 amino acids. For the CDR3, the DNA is TGTGCCAGCAGCTTAGACAACACCATATATTTT. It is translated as CASSLDNTIYF.

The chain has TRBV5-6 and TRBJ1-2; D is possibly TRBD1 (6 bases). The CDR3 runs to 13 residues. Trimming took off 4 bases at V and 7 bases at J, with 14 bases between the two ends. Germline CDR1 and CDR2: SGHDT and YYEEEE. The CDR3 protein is CASSLEGDGGYTF. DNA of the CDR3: TGTGCCAGCAGCCTCGAGGGGGATGGTGGCTACACCTTC.

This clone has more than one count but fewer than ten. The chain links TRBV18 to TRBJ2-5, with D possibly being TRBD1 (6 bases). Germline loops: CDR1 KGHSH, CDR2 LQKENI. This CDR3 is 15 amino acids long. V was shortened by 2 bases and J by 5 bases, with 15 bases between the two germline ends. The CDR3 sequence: CASSPNKGDRETQYF. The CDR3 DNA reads TGTGCCAGCTCACCAAACAAGGGCGACAGGGAGACCCAGTACTTC.

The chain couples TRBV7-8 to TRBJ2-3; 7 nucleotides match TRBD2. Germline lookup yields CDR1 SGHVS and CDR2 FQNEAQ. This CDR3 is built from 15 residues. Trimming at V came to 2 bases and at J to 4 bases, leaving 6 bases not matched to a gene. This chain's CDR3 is CASSLSASGADTQYF. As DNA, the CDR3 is TGTGCCAGCAGCTTATCGGCTAGCGGAGCAGATACGCAGTATTTT.

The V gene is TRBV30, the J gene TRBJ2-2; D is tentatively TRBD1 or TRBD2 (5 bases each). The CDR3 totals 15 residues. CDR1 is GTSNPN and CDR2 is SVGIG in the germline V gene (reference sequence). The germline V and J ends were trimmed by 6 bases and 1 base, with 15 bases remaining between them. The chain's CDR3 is CACFSGTRNTGELFF. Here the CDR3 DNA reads TGTGCCTGCTTTTCCGGGACCCGGAACACCGGGGAGCTGTTTTTT.

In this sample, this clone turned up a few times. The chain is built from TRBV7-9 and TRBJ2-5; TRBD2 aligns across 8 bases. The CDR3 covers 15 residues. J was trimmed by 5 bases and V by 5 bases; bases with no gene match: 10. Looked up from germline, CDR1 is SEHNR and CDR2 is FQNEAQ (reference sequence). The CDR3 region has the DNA TGTGCCAGCAGCCCTCCCAGCGGGGGTTCGGAGACCCAGTACTTC. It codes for CASSPPSGGSETQYF.

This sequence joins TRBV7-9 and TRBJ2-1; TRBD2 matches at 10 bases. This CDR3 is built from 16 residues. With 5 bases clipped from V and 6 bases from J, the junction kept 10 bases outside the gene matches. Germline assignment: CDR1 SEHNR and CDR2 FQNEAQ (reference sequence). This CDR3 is CASSVTGTSEGNEQFF. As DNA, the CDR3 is TGTGCCAGCAGCGTAACCGGGACTAGCGAGGGCAATGAGCAGTTCTTC. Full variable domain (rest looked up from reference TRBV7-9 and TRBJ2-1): DTGVSQNPRHKITKRGQNVTFRCDPISEHNRLYWYRQTLGQGPEFLTYFQNEAQLEKSRLLSDRFSAERPKGSFSTLEIQRTEQGDSAMYLCASSVTGTSEGNEQFFGPGTRLTVL.

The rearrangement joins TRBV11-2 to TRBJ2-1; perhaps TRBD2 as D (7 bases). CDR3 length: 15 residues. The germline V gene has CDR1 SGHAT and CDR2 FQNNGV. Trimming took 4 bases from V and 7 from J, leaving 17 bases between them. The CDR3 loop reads CASSSRTGGSNEQFF. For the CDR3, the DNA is TGTGCCAGCAGCTCAAGAACGGGGGGCAGTAATGAGCAGTTCTTC.

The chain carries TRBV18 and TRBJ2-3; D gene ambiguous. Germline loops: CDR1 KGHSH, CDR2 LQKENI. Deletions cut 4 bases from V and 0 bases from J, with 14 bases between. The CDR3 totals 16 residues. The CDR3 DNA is TGTGCCAGCTCACTGCAGGATCCGCCGAGCACAGATACGCAGTATTTT. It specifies CASSLQDPPSTDTQYF. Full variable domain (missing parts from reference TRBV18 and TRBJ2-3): NAGVMQNPRHLVRRRGQEARLRCSPMKGHSHVYWYRQLPEEGLKFMVYLQKENIIDESGMPKERFSAEFPKEGPSILRIQQVVRGDSAAYFCASSLQDPPSTDTQYFGPGTRLTVL.

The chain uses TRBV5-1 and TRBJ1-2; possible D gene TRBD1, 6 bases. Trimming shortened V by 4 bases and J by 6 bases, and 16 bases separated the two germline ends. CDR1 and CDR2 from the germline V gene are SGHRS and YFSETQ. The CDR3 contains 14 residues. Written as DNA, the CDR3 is TGCGCCAGCAGCCCCGGGGCAGGGGATCATGGCTACACCTTC. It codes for CASSPGAGDHGYTF. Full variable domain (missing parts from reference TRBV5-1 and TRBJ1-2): KAGVTQTPRYLIKTRGQQVTLSCSPISGHRSVSWYQQTPGQGLQFLFEYFSETQRNKGNFPGRFSGRQFSNSRSEMNVSTLELGDSALYLCASSPGAGDHGYTFGSGTRLTVV.

The CDR3 spells CASSEKSTGRSEQYF. The DNA of the CDR3 is TGTGCCAGCAGTGAAAAGTCAACAGGGAGGAGCGAGCAGTACTTC. The chain recombines TRBV6-1 with TRBJ2-7; D tentatively reads TRBD1 or TRBD2 (6 bases each). V was shortened by 2 bases and J by 6 bases, with 17 bases between the two germline ends. Germline V CDR1 and CDR2: MNHNS, SASEGT. The CDR3 contains 15 residues.